Sequencing of this TCR beta chain was carried out in a study of blood T cell repertoires in COVID-19. This CDR3 has 13 amino acids. Trimming cost V 6 bases and J 0 bases, with 9 bases left between them. The germline gives CDR1 KGHSH, CDR2 LQKENI. Produced via immunoSEQ multiplex PCR; TCRdb's table is partial and in-frame only. This table holds 200,000 to 250,000 clones, 82% found once. Material for sequencing was peripheral blood. This TCR derives from a woman aged 65 to 85 with COVID-19, enrolled during active disease. The rearrangement joins TRBV18 to TRBJ2-7; TRBD2 might be the D (5 bases). The CDR3: CASSEGVSYEQYF. The CDR3 DNA is TGTGCCAGCTCCGAGGGCGTCTCCTACGAGCAGTACTTC. The whole variable domain, filled in from reference TRBV18 and TRBJ2-7, reads NAGVMQNPRHLVRRRGQEARLRCSPMKGHSHVYWYRQLPEEGLKFMVYLQKENIIDESGMPKERFSAEFPKEGPSILRIQQVVRGDSAAYFCASSEGVSYEQYFGPGTRLTVT.